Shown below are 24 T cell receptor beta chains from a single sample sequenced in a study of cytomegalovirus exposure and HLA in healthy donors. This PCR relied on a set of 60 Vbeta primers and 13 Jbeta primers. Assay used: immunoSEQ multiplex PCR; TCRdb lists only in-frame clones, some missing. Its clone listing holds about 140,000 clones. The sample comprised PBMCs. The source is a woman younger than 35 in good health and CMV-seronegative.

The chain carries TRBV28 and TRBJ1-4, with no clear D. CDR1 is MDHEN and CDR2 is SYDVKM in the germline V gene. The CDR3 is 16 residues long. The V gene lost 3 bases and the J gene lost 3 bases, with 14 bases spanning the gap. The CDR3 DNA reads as TGTGCCAGCAGTTTCACATTCGGGTTATCTAATGAAAAACTGTTTTTT. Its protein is CASSFTFGLSNEKLFF.

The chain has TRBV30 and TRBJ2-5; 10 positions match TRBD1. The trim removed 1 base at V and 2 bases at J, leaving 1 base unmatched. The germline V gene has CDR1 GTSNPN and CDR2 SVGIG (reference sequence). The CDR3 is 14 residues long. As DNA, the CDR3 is TGTGCCTGGAGTGGGGACAGGGGTCAAGAGACCCAGTACTTC. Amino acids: CAWSGDRGQETQYF.

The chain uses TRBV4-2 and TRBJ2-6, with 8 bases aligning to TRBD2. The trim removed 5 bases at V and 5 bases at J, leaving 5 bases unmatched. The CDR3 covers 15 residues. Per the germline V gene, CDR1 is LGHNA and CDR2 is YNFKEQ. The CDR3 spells CASSNQRERANVLTF. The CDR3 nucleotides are TGTGCCAGCAGCAATCAGCGGGAGAGGGCCAACGTCCTGACTTTC.

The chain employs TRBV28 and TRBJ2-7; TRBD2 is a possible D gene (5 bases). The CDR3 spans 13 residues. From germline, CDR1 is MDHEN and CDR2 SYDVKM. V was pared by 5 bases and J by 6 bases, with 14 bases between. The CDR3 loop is CASSPPEGSEQYV. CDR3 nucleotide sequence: TGTGCCAGCAGTCCCCCCGAGGGATCCGAGCAGTACGTC.

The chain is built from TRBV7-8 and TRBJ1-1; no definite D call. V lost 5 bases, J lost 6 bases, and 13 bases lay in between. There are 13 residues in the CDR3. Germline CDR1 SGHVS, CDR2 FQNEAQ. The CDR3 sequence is CASSPQASAEAFF. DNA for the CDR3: TGTGCCAGCAGCCCCCAGGCTTCCGCTGAAGCTTTCTTT.

In nucleotides, the CDR3 is TGTGCCAGCAGCGTAGCTAGTGGGACAGGGGTCGAAAAACTGTTTTTT. Protein: CASSVASGTGVEKLFF. The gene calls are TRBV9 and TRBJ1-4, with 10 positions matching TRBD1. Germline assignment: CDR1 SGDLS and CDR2 YYNGEE. The CDR3 loop spans 16 amino acids. Trimming cost V 0 bases and J 8 bases; bases outside gene matches: 7.

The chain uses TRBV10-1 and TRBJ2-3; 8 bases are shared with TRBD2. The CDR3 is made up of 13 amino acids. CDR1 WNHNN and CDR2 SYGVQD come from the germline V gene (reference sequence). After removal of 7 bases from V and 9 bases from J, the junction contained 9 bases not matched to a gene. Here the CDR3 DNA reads TGCGCCAGCATGGGACTAGGAGCAGGAACGCAGTATTTT. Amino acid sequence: CASMGLGAGTQYF.

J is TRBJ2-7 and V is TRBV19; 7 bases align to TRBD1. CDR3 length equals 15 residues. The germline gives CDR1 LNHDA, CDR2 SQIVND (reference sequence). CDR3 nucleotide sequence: TGTGCCAGTAGTCTAGACTACAGGGGTTTGCACGAGCAGTACGTC. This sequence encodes CASSLDYRGLHEQYV.

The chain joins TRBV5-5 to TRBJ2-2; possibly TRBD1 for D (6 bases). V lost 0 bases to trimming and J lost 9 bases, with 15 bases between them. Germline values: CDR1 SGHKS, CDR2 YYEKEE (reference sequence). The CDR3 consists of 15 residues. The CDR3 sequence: CASSLEGTRGRELFF. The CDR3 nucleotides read TGTGCCAGCAGCTTGGAGGGGACCAGGGGCCGGGAGCTGTTTTTT.

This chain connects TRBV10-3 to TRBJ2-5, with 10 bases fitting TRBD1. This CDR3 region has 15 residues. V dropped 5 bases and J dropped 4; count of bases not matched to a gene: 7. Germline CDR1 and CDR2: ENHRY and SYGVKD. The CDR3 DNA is TGTGCCATCAGTCCCGGACAGGGGGTGGCAGAGACCCAGTACTTC. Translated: CAISPGQGVAETQYF.

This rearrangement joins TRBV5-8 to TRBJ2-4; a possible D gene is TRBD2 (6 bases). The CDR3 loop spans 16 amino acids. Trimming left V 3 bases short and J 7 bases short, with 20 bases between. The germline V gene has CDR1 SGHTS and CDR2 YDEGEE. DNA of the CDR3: TGTGCCAGCAGCTCTCGTACCTGGGACTTGGAGAACATTCAGTACTTC. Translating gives CASSSRTWDLENIQYF.

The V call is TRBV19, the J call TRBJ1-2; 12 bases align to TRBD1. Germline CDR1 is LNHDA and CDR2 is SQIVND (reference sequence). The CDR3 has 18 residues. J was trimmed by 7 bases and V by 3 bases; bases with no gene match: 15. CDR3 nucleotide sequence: TGTGCCAGTAGTATTCCACCGGGACAGGGGGCCAATGATCCTGGCTACACCTTC. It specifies CASSIPPGQGANDPGYTF.

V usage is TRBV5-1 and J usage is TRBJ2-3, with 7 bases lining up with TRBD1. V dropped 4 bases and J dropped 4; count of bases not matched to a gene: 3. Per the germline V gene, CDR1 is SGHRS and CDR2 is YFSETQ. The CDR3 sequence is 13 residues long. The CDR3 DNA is TGCGCCAGCAGCAGAACAGGGGCAGATACGCAGTATTTT. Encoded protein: CASSRTGADTQYF. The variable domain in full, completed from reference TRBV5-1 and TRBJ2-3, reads KAGVTQTPRYLIKTRGQQVTLSCSPISGHRSVSWYQQTPGQGLQFLFEYFSETQRNKGNFPGRFSGRQFSNSRSEMNVSTLELGDSALYLCASSRTGADTQYFGPGTRLTVL.

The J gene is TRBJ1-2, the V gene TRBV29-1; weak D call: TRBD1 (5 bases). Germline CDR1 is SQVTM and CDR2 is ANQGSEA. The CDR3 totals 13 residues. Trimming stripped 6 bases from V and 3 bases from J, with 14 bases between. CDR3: CSVGEGADYGYTF. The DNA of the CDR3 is TGCAGCGTGGGGGAGGGTGCGGACTATGGCTACACCTTC.

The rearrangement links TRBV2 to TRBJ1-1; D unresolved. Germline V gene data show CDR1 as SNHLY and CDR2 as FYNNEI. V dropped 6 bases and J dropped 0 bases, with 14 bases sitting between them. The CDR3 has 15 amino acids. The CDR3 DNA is TGTGCCAGCAGCTTTGCTCCGATAGTGAACACTGAAGCTTTCTTT. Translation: CASSFAPIVNTEAFF.

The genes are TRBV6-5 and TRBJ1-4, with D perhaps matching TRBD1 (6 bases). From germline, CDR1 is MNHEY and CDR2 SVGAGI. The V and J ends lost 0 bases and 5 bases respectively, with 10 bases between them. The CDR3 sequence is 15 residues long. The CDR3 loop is CASSYSGGANEKLFF. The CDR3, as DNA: TGTGCCAGCAGTTACTCCGGGGGGGCCAATGAAAAACTGTTTTTT.

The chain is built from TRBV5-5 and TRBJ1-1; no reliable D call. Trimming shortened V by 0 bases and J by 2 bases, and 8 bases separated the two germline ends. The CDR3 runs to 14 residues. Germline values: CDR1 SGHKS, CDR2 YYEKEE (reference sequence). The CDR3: CASSLVQINTEAFF. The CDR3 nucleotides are TGTGCCAGCAGCTTGGTACAAATTAACACTGAAGCTTTCTTT.

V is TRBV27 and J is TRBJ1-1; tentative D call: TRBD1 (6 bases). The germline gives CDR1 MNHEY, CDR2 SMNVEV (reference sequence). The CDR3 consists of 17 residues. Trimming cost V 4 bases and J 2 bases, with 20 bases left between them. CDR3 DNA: TGTGCCAGCAGTTATAGGGGGACCTCAACTTTAAACACTGAAGCTTTCTTT. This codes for CASSYRGTSTLNTEAFF.

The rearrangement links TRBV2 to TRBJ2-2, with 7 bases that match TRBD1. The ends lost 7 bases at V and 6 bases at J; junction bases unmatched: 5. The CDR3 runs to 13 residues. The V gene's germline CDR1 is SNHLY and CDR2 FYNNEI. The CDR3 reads CASKGAGSGELFF. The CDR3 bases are TGTGCCAGCAAGGGGGCAGGATCCGGGGAGCTGTTTTTT.

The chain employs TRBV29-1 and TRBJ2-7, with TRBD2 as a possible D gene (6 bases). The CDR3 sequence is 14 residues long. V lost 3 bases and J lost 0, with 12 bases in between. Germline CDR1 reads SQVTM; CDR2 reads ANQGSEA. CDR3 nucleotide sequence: TGCAGCGTTGAGGAGGGCTGGAACTCCTACGAGCAGTACTTC. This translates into CSVEEGWNSYEQYF.

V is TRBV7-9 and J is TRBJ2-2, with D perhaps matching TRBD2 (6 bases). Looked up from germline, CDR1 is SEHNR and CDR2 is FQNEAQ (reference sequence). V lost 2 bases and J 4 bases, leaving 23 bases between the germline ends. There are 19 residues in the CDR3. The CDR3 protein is CASSLLLREDEQVTGELFF. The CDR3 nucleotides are TGTGCCAGCAGCTTATTGCTCAGGGAGGACGAACAGGTCACCGGGGAGCTGTTTTTT.

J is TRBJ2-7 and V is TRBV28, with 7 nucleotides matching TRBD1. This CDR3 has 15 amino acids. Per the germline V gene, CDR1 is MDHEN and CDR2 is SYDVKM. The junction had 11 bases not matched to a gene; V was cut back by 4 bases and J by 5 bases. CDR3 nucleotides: TGTGCCAGCAGTTCGCCCGAGACAGGGTCCCACGAGCAGTACTTC. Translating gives CASSSPETGSHEQYF.

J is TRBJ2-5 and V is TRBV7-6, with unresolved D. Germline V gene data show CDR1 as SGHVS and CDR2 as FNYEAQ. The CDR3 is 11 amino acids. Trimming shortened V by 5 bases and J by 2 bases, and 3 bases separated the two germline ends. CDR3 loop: CASSQQETQYF. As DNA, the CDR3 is TGTGCCAGCAGCCAACAAGAGACCCAGTACTTC.

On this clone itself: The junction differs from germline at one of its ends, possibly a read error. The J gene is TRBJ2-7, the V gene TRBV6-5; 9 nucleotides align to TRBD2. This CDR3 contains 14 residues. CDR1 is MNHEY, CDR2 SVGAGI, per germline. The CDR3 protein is CASSYQGLARERYF. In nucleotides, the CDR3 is TGTGCCAGCAGTTACCAGGGACTAGCTCGCGAGCGGTACTTC.